The clone carrying this T cell receptor (beta chain) has just one count. Its matching antigen is unknown. This entry is derived from a study of shared clonotypes between healthy human individuals. Study findings and constraints: Relative to their counterparts shared across all four donors, non-shared clonotypes exhibited diminished generation probabilities.

Trimming took 5 bases from V and 8 from J; bases not matched to a gene: 7. This CDR3 has 14 residues. CDR1 is MNHEY and CDR2 is SMNVEV in the germline V gene (reference sequence). Genomic DNA of each subset was evenly split across several immunoSEQ plates. Generated by immunoSEQ multiplex PCR, the TCRdb table keeps only in-frame clones and is missing some. The table shows about 1 million clones, with approximately 76% occurring only once. This chain joins TRBV27 and TRBJ2-1; 9 bases line up with TRBD2. This receptor was identified in a man aged 18 to 29 in good health. The sequenced sample consisted of memory CD4+ T cells sorted from blood. The subset: CD45RA-negative fraction. The CDR3 DNA reads TGTGCCAGCAGTAGCATAGCGGGAGCACATGAGCAGTTCTTC. Protein: CASSSIAGAHEQFF.